Each of the 27 T cell receptor beta chains below was sequenced from the same sample in a study of T cell repertoires in cytomegalovirus infection. TCRdb re-derived calls from the reads in MiXCR, one entry per CDR3 protein. The table shows some 500,000 distinct CDR3 sequences, with over 35% occurring only once. Antigen specificity for these receptors is unknown. The sequencing used cultured PBMCs, collected from culture after CMV antigen stimulation. These receptors were taken from a human donor in good health (CMV status not recorded). Some clones in this sample may be carry-over from other donors' samples.

This clonotype was seen a handful of times. V usage is TRBV28 and J usage is TRBJ1-4, with 8 positions matching TRBD1. The CDR3 totals 16 residues. The ends lost 1 base at V and 4 bases at J; junction bases unmatched: 5. Germline values: CDR1 MDHEN, CDR2 SYDVKM. The CDR3 here is CASSLSQGAGNEKLFF. The CDR3, as DNA: TGTGCCAGCAGTTTATCCCAGGGGGCGGGTAATGAAAAACTGTTTTTT.

The rearrangement links TRBV2 to TRBJ2-5; 7 nucleotides agree with TRBD1. Trimming at V came to 7 bases and at J to 5 bases, leaving 10 bases not matched to a gene. Per germline, CDR1 SNHLY and CDR2 FYNNEI. The CDR3 spans 14 residues. CDR3 nucleotide sequence: TGTGCCAGCAAGGCCGACAGGGTCAGGGAGACCCAGTACTTC. As protein: CASKADRVRETQYF.

This clonotype has a single count. The gene calls are TRBV6-8 and TRBJ2-2; perhaps TRBD1 as D (6 bases). From germline, CDR1 is MNHGY and CDR2 SAAAGT. Trimming removed 7 bases at V and 4 bases at J, with 16 bases between. CDR3 size: 15 residues. CDR3 coding DNA: TGTGCCAGCACTGCAGGGGTTCCGGGCACCGGGGAGCTGTTTTTT. It encodes CASTAGVPGTGELFF.

The chain employs TRBV4-1 and TRBJ2-2; D not certain. The V and J ends lost 2 bases and 2 bases respectively, with 12 bases between them. This CDR3 contains 16 residues. Germline V gene sequence: CDR1 MGHRA, CDR2 YSYEKL. In DNA, the CDR3 is TGCGCCAGCAGCCAACTTTTCCAGAAAAACACCGGGGAGCTGTTTTTT. Protein sequence: CASSQLFQKNTGELFF.

The chain carries TRBV7-7 and TRBJ2-7; 11 positions agree with TRBD2. V was clipped by 4 bases and J by 4 bases; unmatched bases: 9. The germline CDR1 and CDR2 sequences are SSHAT and FNYEAQ (reference sequence). This CDR3 is 16 amino acids long. CDR3 region: CASSSYPTSGIYEQYF. In DNA, the CDR3 is TGTGCCAGCAGCTCATACCCGACTAGCGGGATTTACGAGCAGTACTTC.

The chain links TRBV18 to TRBJ2-1, with 7 bases that match TRBD1. CDR1 is KGHSH, CDR2 LQKENI, per germline. This CDR3 is built from 16 residues. V lost 3 bases and J lost 6; bases outside the gene matches: 11. CDR3 sequence (DNA): TGTGCCAGCTCACCGCAGACAGGGATGGGTGGCAATGAGCAGTTCTTC. Translated: CASSPQTGMGGNEQFF.

This clonotype was seen many times. CDR3 in DNA: TGTGCCAGCAGCTTTAGCGGGATCTCAGATACGCAGTATTTT. Encoded protein: CASSFSGISDTQYF. The chain combines TRBV7-6 with TRBJ2-3, with TRBD2 matching over 8 bases. The germline CDR1 and CDR2 sequences are SGHVS and FNYEAQ. Unmatched junction bases numbered 3, after V lost 3 bases and J lost 4 bases. The CDR3 sequence is 14 residues long.

The V and J genes are TRBV11-2 and TRBJ2-2; D is ambiguous. The CDR3 has 14 amino acids. Trimming removed 5 bases at V and 3 bases at J, with 10 bases between. CDR1 is SGHAT, CDR2 FQNNGV, per germline. CDR3 in DNA: TGTGCCAGCAGCGGCCACCTACACACCGGGGAGCTGTTTTTT. It yields the protein CASSGHLHTGELFF.

In its sample, this clonotype was seen once. The rearrangement uses TRBV20-1 and TRBJ1-2, with D perhaps matching TRBD1 (6 bases). This CDR3 spans 14 amino acids. The germline CDR1 and CDR2 sequences are DFQATT and SNEGSKA (reference sequence). V was cut by 0 bases and J by 14 bases, with 22 bases left in between. CDR3 DNA: TGCAGTGCTAGAGATGGGAACAGGGAGGGATCTAGGACCTTC. It encodes CSARDGNREGSRTF.

The chain employs TRBV6-5 and TRBJ2-5; 7 bases match TRBD1. The trim removed 0 bases at V and 2 bases at J, leaving 0 bases unmatched. The CDR3 extends over 14 amino acids. Germline V gives CDR1 MNHEY, CDR2 SVGAGI. This CDR3 reads CASSYSRGQETQYF. The CDR3 DNA sequence: TGTGCCAGCAGTTACTCCAGGGGGCAAGAGACCCAGTACTTC.

This clonotype came up a few times. J is TRBJ1-5 and V is TRBV20-1; D remains ambiguous. V was shortened by 3 bases and J by 2 bases, with 5 bases between the two germline ends. The CDR3 contains 12 residues. Germline lookup yields CDR1 DFQATT and CDR2 SNEGSKA (reference sequence). The CDR3 reads CSASLRNQPQHF. CDR3 sequence (DNA): TGCAGTGCTAGCTTGCGCAATCAGCCCCAGCATTTT.

The chain combines TRBV15 with TRBJ2-7; no clear D. The CDR3 consists of 14 residues. CDR1 is LNHNV and CDR2 is YYDKDF in the germline V gene (reference sequence). V lost 2 bases to trimming and J lost 3 bases, with 11 bases between them. The CDR3 here is CATSRSRDLYEQYF. In nucleotides, the CDR3 is TGTGCCACCAGCAGATCCCGTGACCTCTACGAGCAGTACTTC.

The V gene is TRBV7-6, the J gene TRBJ2-2, with 8 bases matching TRBD1. CDR3 length: 16 residues. CDR1 is SGHVS and CDR2 is FNYEAQ in the germline V gene. Unmatched junction bases numbered 8, after V lost 2 bases and J lost 6 bases. The CDR3 spells CASSLTGGAGPGELFF. In nucleotides, the CDR3 is TGTGCCAGCAGCTTAACAGGGGGAGCAGGTCCCGGGGAGCTGTTTTTT.

The chain employs TRBV18 and TRBJ2-3; 9 positions match TRBD2. This CDR3 has 16 residues. Germline CDR1 is KGHSH and CDR2 is LQKENI. V lost 6 bases, J lost 1 base, and 8 bases stayed unmatched. The CDR3 DNA is TGTGCCAGCTCTGTGACTAGCGGTCTCCGCACAGATACGCAGTATTTT. This codes for CASSVTSGLRTDTQYF.

Only a few counts were recorded for this clonotype. The chain recombines TRBV12-3 or TRBV12-4 with TRBJ2-5; the D gene is possibly TRBD2 (8 bases). The CDR3 is made up of 15 amino acids. Trimming left V 6 bases short and J 2 bases short, with 16 bases between. The CDR3 DNA reads as TGTGCCAGCAGCCGGGGGGGACAGTCACAAGAGACCCAGTACTTC. Residues: CASSRGGQSQETQYF.

The genes are TRBV4-1 and TRBJ1-4, with D possibly TRBD1 on 6 matching bases. Trimming took off 4 bases at V and 7 bases at J, with 13 bases between the two ends. Germline CDR1 MGHRA, CDR2 YSYEKL. CDR3 size: 14 residues. CDR3 protein: CASSLEAGAEKLFF. For the CDR3, the DNA is TGCGCCAGCAGCCTTGAGGCAGGGGCTGAAAAACTGTTTTTT.

The rearrangement joins TRBV7-9 to TRBJ2-1, with TRBD2 matching 11 bases. Trimming cost V 7 bases and J 6 bases; bases outside gene matches: 5. Germline loops: CDR1 SEHNR, CDR2 FQNEAQ (reference sequence). The CDR3 is 14 residues long. The CDR3 loop reads CASIVAGGSNEQFF. The DNA of the CDR3 is TGTGCCAGCATCGTAGCGGGGGGGTCCAATGAGCAGTTCTTC.

V gene TRBV6-1 combines with J gene TRBJ2-1; a weak D match, TRBD2 (7 bases). The CDR3 extends over 15 amino acids. The germline V gene has CDR1 MNHNS and CDR2 SASEGT. V lost 7 bases and J lost 3, with 16 bases in between. In DNA, the CDR3 is TGTGCCAGCAAAGGGGGGGGGCAGTACTACAATGAGCAGTTCTTC. It codes for CASKGGGQYYNEQFF.

This clonotype appeared a few times. This chain joins TRBV7-9 and TRBJ1-5; TRBD1 aligns across 11 bases. Germline CDR1 is SEHNR and CDR2 is FQNEAQ (reference sequence). CDR3 size: 17 residues. The J segment lost 4 bases and the V segment lost 5 bases, leaving 10 bases of the junction unmatched. Written as DNA, the CDR3 is TGTGCCAGCAGCCACGGACAGGGGGCCACGGCGAATCAGCCCCAGCATTTT. Its translation is CASSHGQGATANQPQHF.

This clonotype was picked up many times. The DNA for the CDR3 is TGTGCCAGCAGTACCCCCCCCGGTGTCGCCGGGGAGCTGTTTTTT. Protein product: CASSTPPGVAGELFF. The chain joins TRBV7-2 to TRBJ2-2; unclear D gene. V gave up 6 bases and J gave up 6 bases, with 17 bases separating them. CDR3 length: 15 amino acids. CDR1 is SGHTA and CDR2 is FQGNSA in the germline V gene.

This clonotype was seen ten or more times. The chain is built from TRBV28 and TRBJ2-3; D remains unclear. Germline loops: CDR1 MDHEN, CDR2 SYDVKM. CDR3 size: 15 residues. Trimming took 5 bases from V and 6 from J, leaving 18 bases between them. The CDR3 DNA reads TGTGCCAGCAGTCCACGAGGCCGACCGTTGGATACGCAGTATTTT. Protein sequence: CASSPRGRPLDTQYF.

The V call is TRBV12-3 or TRBV12-4, the J call TRBJ2-5; D unclear. The V end was cut by 1 base, the J end by 0 bases, with 18 bases between. This CDR3 spans 18 amino acids. The CDR3 nucleotides read TGTGCCAGCAGTTTAGGGCTAGAAAATCGGCCGTACCAAGAGACCCAGTACTTC. The encoded protein is CASSLGLENRPYQETQYF.

V and J are TRBV7-6 and TRBJ1-3; D not resolved. Trimming cost V 1 base and J 6 bases, with 13 bases left between them. In germline, CDR1 is SGHVS, CDR2 FNYEAQ. The CDR3 spans 15 residues. This chain's CDR3 is CASSLDWGIENTIYF. For the CDR3, the DNA is TGTGCCAGCAGCTTAGATTGGGGAATTGAAAACACCATATATTTT. Filled out from reference TRBV7-6 and TRBJ1-3, the complete variable domain reads GAGVSQSPRYKVTKRGQDVALRCDPISGHVSLYWYRQALGQGPEFLTYFNYEAQQDKSGLPNDRFSAERPEGSISTLTIQRTEQRDSAMYRCASSLDWGIENTIYFGEGSWLTVV.

V is TRBV5-1 and J is TRBJ2-1; 10 bases match TRBD2. Trimming took 0 bases from V and 9 from J; bases not matched to a gene: 6. The CDR3 spans 15 residues. CDR1 SGHRS and CDR2 YFSETQ come from the germline V gene. The CDR3 DNA reads TGCGCCAGCAGCTTGGCGTCTAGCGGGAGAACTGAGCAGTTCTTC. Protein sequence: CASSLASSGRTEQFF.

J is TRBJ1-1 and V is TRBV5-1; TRBD1 agrees at 9 bases. In germline, CDR1 is SGHRS, CDR2 YFSETQ. The CDR3 consists of 14 residues. The J segment lost 1 base and the V segment lost 4 bases, leaving 2 bases of the junction unmatched. The CDR3 here is CASSGGQGNTEAFF. CDR3 DNA: TGCGCCAGCAGCGGGGGACAGGGGAACACTGAAGCTTTCTTT.

This clonotype was detected a few times. CDR3 sequence (DNA): TGTGCCAGCTGGGCGGGGGGGCCCTACAATGAGCAGTTCTTC. Its protein is CASWAGGPYNEQFF. This chain connects TRBV7-3 to TRBJ2-1; 9 nucleotides agree with TRBD2. The V and J ends lost 8 bases and 2 bases, in that order; junction bases with no gene match: 4. The CDR3 is made up of 14 amino acids. Germline V gene data show CDR1 as SGHTA and CDR2 as FQGTGA.

The rearrangement links TRBV28 to TRBJ1-5; D possibly corresponds to TRBD1 (6 bases). Trimming shortened V by 5 bases and J by 7 bases, and 15 bases separated the two germline ends. This CDR3 region has 14 residues. Germline V lookup: CDR1 MDHEN, CDR2 SYDVKM. The CDR3 region is CASSARQVLQPQHF. CDR3 bases: TGTGCCAGCAGTGCCCGACAGGTCCTCCAGCCCCAGCATTTT. Complete variable domain (other parts from reference TRBV28 and TRBJ1-5): DVKVTQSSRYLVKRTGEKVFLECVQDMDHENMFWYRQDPGLGLRLIYFSYDVKMKEKGDIPEGYSVSREKKERFSLILESASTNQTSMYLCASSARQVLQPQHFGDGTRLSIL.